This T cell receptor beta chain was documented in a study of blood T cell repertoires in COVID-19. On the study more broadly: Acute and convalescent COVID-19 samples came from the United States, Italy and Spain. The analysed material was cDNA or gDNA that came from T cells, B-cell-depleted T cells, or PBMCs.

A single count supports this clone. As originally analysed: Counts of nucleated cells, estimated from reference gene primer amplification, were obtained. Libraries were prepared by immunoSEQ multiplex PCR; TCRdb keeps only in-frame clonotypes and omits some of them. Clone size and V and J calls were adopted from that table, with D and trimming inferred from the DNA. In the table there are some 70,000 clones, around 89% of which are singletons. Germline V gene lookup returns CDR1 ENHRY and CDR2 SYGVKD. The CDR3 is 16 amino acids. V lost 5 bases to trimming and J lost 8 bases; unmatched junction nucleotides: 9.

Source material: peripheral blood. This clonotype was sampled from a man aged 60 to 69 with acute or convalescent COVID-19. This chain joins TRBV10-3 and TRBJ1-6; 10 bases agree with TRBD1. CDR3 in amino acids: CAISYRDRGIDSPLHF. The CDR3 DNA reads TGTGCCATCAGTTACCGGGACAGGGGAATTGATTCACCCCTCCACTTT.